The entry that follows covers one T cell receptor beta chain sequence. As yet, its antigen is unknown. The data derive from a study of T cell repertoires in cytomegalovirus infection. Study summary: Public TCR beta signatures were indicative of both CMV infection and a matching HLA type.

TCRdb reprocessed the reads with MiXCR, giving one entry per CDR3 protein. The sample lists roughly 230,000 distinct CDR3 sequences, approximately 24% occurring once. Overall study results and limits: Summed frequency of shared TCR beta families picked out CMV carriers who also had the relevant HLA. HLA-C-restricted CMV-specific TCR beta clonotypes prevailed in the ex vivo response.

Germline loops: CDR1 LNHDA, CDR2 SQIVND (reference sequence). The V gene lost 6 bases and the J gene lost 6 bases, with 9 bases spanning the gap. The CDR3 runs to 11 residues. Sequences were obtained from CD8+ T cells from PBMCs. The J gene is TRBJ2-7, the V gene TRBV19; the D is unclear. The sequence derives from a human donor in good health (CMV status not recorded). Some clones in this sample may be carry-over from other donors' samples. The CDR3 region has the DNA TGTGCCAGTAGCCCAGGACGCGAGCAGTACTTC. Its translation is CASSPGREQYF. Full variable domain (outside the CDR3, taken from reference TRBV19 and TRBJ2-7): DGGITQSPKYLFRKEGQNVTLSCEQNLNHDAMYWYRQDPGQGLRLIYYSQIVNDFQKGDIAEGYSVSREKKESFPLTVTSAQKNPTAFYLCASSPGREQYFGPGTRLTVT.